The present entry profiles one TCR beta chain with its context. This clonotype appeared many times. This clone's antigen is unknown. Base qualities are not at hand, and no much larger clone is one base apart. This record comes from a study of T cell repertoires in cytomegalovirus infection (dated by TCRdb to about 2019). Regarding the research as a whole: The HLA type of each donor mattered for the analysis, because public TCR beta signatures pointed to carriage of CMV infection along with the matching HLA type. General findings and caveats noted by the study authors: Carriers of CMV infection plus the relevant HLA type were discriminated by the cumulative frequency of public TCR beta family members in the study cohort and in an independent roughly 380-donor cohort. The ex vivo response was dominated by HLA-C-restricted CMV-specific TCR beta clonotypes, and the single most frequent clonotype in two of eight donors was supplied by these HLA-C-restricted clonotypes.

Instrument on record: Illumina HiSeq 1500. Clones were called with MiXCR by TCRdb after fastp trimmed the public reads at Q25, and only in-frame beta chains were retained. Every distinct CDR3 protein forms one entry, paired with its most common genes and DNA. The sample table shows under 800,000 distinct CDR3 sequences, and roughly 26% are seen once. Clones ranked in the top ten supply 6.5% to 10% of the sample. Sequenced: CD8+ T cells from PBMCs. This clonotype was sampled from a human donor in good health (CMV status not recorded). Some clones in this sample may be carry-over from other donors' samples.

The base sequence is TGTGCCAGCGGTACTAGCGGGGGGGGGAATGAGCAGTTCTTC. This is translated as CASGTSGGGNEQFF. The receptor chain draws on TRBV6-2 or TRBV6-3 and TRBJ2-1; 13 bases in the junction line up with TRBD2. Reading from cysteine to phenylalanine, the CDR3 counts 14 amino acids. Only CDR3 DNA remains: 42 bases, in frame from the first base. CDR1 and CDR2 were assigned from the germline V gene as MNHEY and SVGEGT. Clipping removes 8 bases from V and 7 bases from J, with 5 as the unmatched junction base count.